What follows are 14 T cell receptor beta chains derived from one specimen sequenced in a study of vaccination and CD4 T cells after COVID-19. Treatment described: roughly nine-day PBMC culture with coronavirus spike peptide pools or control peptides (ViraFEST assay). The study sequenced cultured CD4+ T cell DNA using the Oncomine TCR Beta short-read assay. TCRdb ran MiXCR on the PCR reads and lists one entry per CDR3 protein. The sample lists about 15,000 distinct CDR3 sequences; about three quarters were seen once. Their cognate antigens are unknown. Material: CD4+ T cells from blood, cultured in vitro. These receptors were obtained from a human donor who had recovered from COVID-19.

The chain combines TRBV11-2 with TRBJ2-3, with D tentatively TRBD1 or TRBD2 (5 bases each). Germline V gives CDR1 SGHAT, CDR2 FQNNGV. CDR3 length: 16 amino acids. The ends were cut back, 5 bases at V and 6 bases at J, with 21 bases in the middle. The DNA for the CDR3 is TGTGCCAGCAGCCGGGGCCTTCAGGGTTATACGGATACGCAGTATTTT. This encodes CASSRGLQGYTDTQYF.

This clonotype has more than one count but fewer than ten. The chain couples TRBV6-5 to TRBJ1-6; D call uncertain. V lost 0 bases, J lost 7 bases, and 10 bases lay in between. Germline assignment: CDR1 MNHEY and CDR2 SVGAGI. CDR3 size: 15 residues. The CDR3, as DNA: TGTGCCAGCAGTTACTCGGTCAGCATGAATTCACCCCTCCACTTT. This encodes CASSYSVSMNSPLHF.

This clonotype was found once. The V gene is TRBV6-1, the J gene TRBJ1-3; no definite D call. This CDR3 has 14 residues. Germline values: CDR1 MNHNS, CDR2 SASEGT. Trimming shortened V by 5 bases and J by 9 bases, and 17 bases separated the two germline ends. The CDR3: CASSTLGREATIYF. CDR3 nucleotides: TGTGCCAGCAGTACCCTCGGGAGGGAAGCCACCATATATTTT.

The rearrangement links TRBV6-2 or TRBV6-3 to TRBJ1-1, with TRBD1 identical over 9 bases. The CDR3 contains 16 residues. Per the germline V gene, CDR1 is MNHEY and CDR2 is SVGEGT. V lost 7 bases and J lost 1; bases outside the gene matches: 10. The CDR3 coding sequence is TGTGCCAGCATACCTTACAGGGGGCAAGGGAACACTGAAGCTTTCTTT. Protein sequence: CASIPYRGQGNTEAFF.

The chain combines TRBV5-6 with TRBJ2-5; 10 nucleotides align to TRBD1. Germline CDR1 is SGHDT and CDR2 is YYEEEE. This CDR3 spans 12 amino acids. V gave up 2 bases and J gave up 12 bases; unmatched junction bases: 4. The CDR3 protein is CASSFAGTGEYF. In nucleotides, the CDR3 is TGTGCCAGCAGCTTTGCGGGGACAGGGGAGTACTTC.

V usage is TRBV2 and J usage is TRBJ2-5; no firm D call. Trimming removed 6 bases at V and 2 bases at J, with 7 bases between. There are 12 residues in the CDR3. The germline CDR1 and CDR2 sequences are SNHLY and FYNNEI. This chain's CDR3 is CASRELQETQYF. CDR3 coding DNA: TGTGCCAGCAGGGAGTTACAAGAGACCCAGTACTTC. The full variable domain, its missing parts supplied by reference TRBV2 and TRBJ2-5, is EPEVTQTPSHQVTQMGQEVILRCVPISNHLYFYWYRQILGQKVEFLVSFYNNEISEKSEIFDDQFSVERPDGSNFTLKIRSTKLEDSAMYFCASRELQETQYFGPGTRLLVL.

In DNA, the CDR3 is TGTGCCAGCGCCGGGACACCTTCCTATGGCTACACCTTC. Translation: CASAGTPSYGYTF. The V call is TRBV7-2, the J call TRBJ1-2; D possibly corresponds to TRBD1 (6 bases). The V gene's germline CDR1 is SGHTA and CDR2 FQGNSA. V lost 8 bases and J lost 4, with 14 bases in between. The CDR3 is made up of 13 amino acids.

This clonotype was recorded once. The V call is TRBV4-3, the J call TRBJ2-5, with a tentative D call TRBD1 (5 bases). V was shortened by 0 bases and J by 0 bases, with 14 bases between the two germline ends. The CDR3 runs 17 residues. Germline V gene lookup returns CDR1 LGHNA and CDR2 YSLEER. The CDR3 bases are TGCGCCAGCAGCCAAGATAGGGGTCGGCAGGACCAAGAGACCCAGTACTTC. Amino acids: CASSQDRGRQDQETQYF.

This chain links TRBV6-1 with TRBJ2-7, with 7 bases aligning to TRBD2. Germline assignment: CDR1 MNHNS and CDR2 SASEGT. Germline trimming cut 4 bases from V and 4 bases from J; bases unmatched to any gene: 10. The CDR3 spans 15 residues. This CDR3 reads CASSVDRGRVYEQYF. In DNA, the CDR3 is TGTGCCAGCAGTGTAGATCGCGGGAGAGTGTACGAGCAGTACTTC.

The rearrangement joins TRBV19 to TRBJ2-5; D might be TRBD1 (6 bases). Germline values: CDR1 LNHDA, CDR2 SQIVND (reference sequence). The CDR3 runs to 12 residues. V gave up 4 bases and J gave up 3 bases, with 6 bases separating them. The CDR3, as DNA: TGTGCCAGTAGTAGGACAGAAGAGACCCAGTACTTC. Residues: CASSRTEETQYF.

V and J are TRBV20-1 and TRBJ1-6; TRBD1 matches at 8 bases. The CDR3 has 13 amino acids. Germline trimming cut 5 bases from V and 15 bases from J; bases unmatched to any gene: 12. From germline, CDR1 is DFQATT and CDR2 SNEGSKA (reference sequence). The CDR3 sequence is CSAQGERQGLLHF. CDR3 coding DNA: TGCAGTGCTCAGGGGGAGCGACAGGGGCTCCTCCACTTT.

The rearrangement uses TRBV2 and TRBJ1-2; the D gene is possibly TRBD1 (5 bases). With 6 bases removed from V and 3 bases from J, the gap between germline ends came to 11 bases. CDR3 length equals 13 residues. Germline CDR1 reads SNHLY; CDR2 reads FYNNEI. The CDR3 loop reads CASRSDSYYGYTF. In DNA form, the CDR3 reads TGTGCCAGCAGATCCGACAGCTACTATGGCTACACCTTC.

In DNA, the CDR3 is TGCGCCAGCAGTGAGGGTACAGGGCTGGGGACCCAGTACTTC. This codes for CASSEGTGLGTQYF. V and J are TRBV10-1 and TRBJ2-5; D possibly corresponds to TRBD1 (6 bases). The length of the CDR3 is 14 residues. Germline CDR1 WNHNN, CDR2 SYGVQD (reference sequence). V dropped 2 bases and J dropped 7 bases, with 14 bases sitting between them.

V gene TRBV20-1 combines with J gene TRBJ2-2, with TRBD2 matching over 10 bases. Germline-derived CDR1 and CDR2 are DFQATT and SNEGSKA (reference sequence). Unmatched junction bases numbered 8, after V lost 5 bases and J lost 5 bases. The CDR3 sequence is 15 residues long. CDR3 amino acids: CSAENPGLATGELFF. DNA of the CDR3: TGCAGTGCTGAGAATCCGGGACTAGCGACCGGGGAGCTGTTTTTT.